The 23 T cell receptor beta chains given below trace back to one sample, sequenced in a study of blood T cells in healthy people across ages. It was with a sample-barcoded 5' primer and a J-beta primer mix that a second PCR of roughly 7 to 12 cycles was run. TCRdb reprocessed the 5' RACE reads with MiXCR, giving one entry per CDR3 protein. The sample contains 750,000 to 950,000 distinct CDR3 sequences, about 48% of which appear only once. Sequenced input: blood. These receptors were taken from a man older than 75 in good health.

This clonotype has more than one count but fewer than ten. The rearrangement uses TRBV3-1 and TRBJ2-7; D remains unclear. V was pared by 4 bases and J by 2 bases, with 15 bases between. The germline CDR1 and CDR2 sequences are LGHDT and YNNKEL (reference sequence). The CDR3 spans 15 residues. In DNA, the CDR3 is TGTGCCAGCAGCCTACTCTTGGACGGCGCCTACGAGCAGTACTTC. It yields the protein CASSLLLDGAYEQYF.

The rearrangement uses TRBV6-6 and TRBJ2-3, with 16 bases that match TRBD2. The germline CDR1 and CDR2 sequences are MNHNY and SVGAGI (reference sequence). The CDR3 is made up of 16 amino acids. Trimming removed 6 bases from V and 1 base from J; junction bases left unmatched: 1. CDR3 protein: CASRGTSGRGTDTQYF. CDR3 coding DNA: TGTGCCAGCAGAGGGACTAGCGGGAGGGGCACAGATACGCAGTATTTT.

The chain is built from TRBV10-3 and TRBJ1-1; D unclear. Germline V gives CDR1 ENHRY, CDR2 SYGVKD. The V gene lost 4 bases and the J gene lost 4 bases, with 16 bases spanning the gap. The CDR3 runs to 15 residues. As DNA, the CDR3 is TGTGCCATCAGTGGCTTTTATATGGGAGGCACTGAAGCTTTCTTT. Protein product: CAISGFYMGGTEAFF.

V gene TRBV13 combines with J gene TRBJ2-1, with 14 bases lining up with TRBD2. J was trimmed by 3 bases and V by 5 bases; bases with no gene match: 18. The CDR3 runs 21 residues. CDR1 PRHDT and CDR2 FYEKMQ come from the germline V gene (reference sequence). CDR3 DNA: TGTGCCAGCAGCGGCCGACTAGCGGGAGGGAACCGGGGGATCAACTACAATGAGCAGTTCTTC. It codes for CASSGRLAGGNRGINYNEQFF.

This clonotype was detected a few times. The rearrangement uses TRBV9 and TRBJ2-4; possible D gene TRBD2, 7 bases. Judging by the DNA end, TRBJ2-7 fits better; the J call may be wrong. The CDR3 has 15 amino acids. Per the germline V gene, CDR1 is SGDLS and CDR2 is YYNGEE. The CDR3 nucleotides are TGTGCCAGCAGCTTACGTTCGGGGGGCAGCGGCGAGCAGTACTTC. It translates to CASSLRSGGSGEQYF.

The chain is built from TRBV10-3 and TRBJ2-4, with 7 bases matching TRBD2. The assigned J gene may be wrong: the sequence end matches TRBJ2-7 better. CDR1 and CDR2 (germline): ENHRY, SYGVKD. The CDR3 loop spans 14 amino acids. CDR3 loop: CAISPAGGGYEQYF. CDR3 DNA: TGTGCCATCAGTCCAGCCGGGGGAGGGTACGAGCAGTACTTC.

In DNA, the CDR3 is TGTGCCAGCCTCCCCACGGACAGGGTCAGCGAGCAGTACTTC. This encodes CASLPTDRVSEQYF. J is TRBJ2-7 and V is TRBV2, with 8 bases fitting TRBD1. Trimming took 8 bases from V and 6 from J; bases not matched to a gene: 12. The CDR3 is 14 amino acids. Germline V gene data show CDR1 as SNHLY and CDR2 as FYNNEI.

This chain connects TRBV14 to TRBJ1-2, with D hard to call. Trimming took 4 bases from V and 3 from J, leaving 12 bases between them. Germline CDR1 and CDR2: SGHDN and FVKESK. This CDR3 spans 14 amino acids. In nucleotides, the CDR3 is TGTGCCAGCAGCCCTCTTTACAGTGACTATGGCTACACCTTC. It specifies CASSPLYSDYGYTF.

The chain recombines TRBV5-1 with TRBJ2-5, with D uncertain. Trimming cost V 4 bases and J 5 bases, with 12 bases left between them. Germline V gene sequence: CDR1 SGHRS, CDR2 YFSETQ. The CDR3 runs to 13 residues. The CDR3 sequence is CASSPFQSETQYF. CDR3 in DNA: TGCGCCAGCAGCCCATTTCAATCGGAGACCCAGTACTTC.

CDR3 region: CASSQDQSSNNEQFF. CDR3 bases: TGCGCCAGCAGCCAAGATCAAAGTTCAAACAATGAGCAGTTCTTC. This chain connects TRBV4-1 to TRBJ2-1; no definite D call. Germline-derived CDR1 and CDR2 are MGHRA and YSYEKL. The V gene lost 0 bases and the J gene lost 5 bases, with 11 bases spanning the gap. This CDR3 has 15 amino acids.

The gene calls are TRBV29-1 and TRBJ2-3, with 8 bases matching TRBD2. Germline V gene lookup returns CDR1 SQVTM and CDR2 ANQGSEA. J lost 14 bases, V lost 4 bases, and 14 bases had no gene match. This CDR3 comprises 13 residues. The CDR3 coding sequence is TGCAGCGTTGGCGGCGGGAGGAACAGATACGCGTATTTT. This sequence encodes CSVGGGRNRYAYF.

The chain uses TRBV10-2 and TRBJ2-1; 12 bases align to TRBD2. The J segment lost 4 bases and the V segment lost 5 bases, leaving 3 bases of the junction unmatched. Germline loops: CDR1 WSHSY, CDR2 SAAADI. The CDR3 length is 15 residues. The CDR3 here is CASSRTSGDYNEQFF. The CDR3 bases are TGCGCCAGCAGTAGGACTAGCGGGGATTACAATGAGCAGTTCTTC.

Concerning this clonotype itself: The germline gene is not matched at one end of the junction; a read error may be the cause. The chain employs TRBV7-8 and TRBJ1-1; D is ambiguous. The CDR3 runs 14 residues. CDR1 is SGHVS and CDR2 is FQNEAQ in the germline V gene. CDR3 nucleotides: TGTGCCAGCAGCTTAGCACTCGGGAACACTGGAGCTTTCTTT. Its protein product is CASSLALGNTGAFF.

The chain is built from TRBV7-8 and TRBJ1-4, with 8 bases identical to TRBD1. The CDR3 contains 16 residues. The germline V gene encodes CDR1 SGHVS and CDR2 FQNEAQ. The V gene end was trimmed by 5 bases and the J gene end by 3 bases; junction bases not matched to a gene: 8. CDR3 sequence reads: CASSPASTGANEKLFF. The CDR3 DNA reads as TGTGCCAGCAGCCCCGCGTCGACAGGGGCTAATGAAAAACTGTTTTTT.

CDR3 region: CASTGTGGAEFF. The CDR3 DNA reads as TGTGCCAGCACAGGGACAGGGGGCGCAGAGTTCTTC. The chain has TRBV6-5 and TRBJ2-1; 12 bases align to TRBD1. This CDR3 has 12 amino acids. V lost 7 bases to trimming and J lost 14 bases; unmatched junction nucleotides: 6. Germline-derived CDR1 and CDR2 are MNHEY and SVGAGI.

The chain links TRBV6-5 to TRBJ2-1; D uncertain. The CDR3 is 14 amino acids. Trimming took 5 bases from V and 5 from J, leaving 13 bases between them. The germline V gene encodes CDR1 MNHEY and CDR2 SVGAGI. The CDR3 loop reads CASSNWRTNNEQFF. CDR3 nucleotide sequence: TGTGCCAGCAGTAATTGGCGGACCAACAATGAGCAGTTCTTC.

This clonotype has just a few counts. The genes are TRBV20-1 and TRBJ2-7; 14 bases fit TRBD2. Germline loops: CDR1 DFQATT, CDR2 SNEGSKA (reference sequence). CDR3 length equals 14 residues. The junction had 6 bases not matched to a gene; V was cut back by 6 bases and J by 5 bases. The CDR3 nucleotides read TGCAGTGCCCATGGGACTAGCGGGAGTAACGAGCAGTACTTC. Translated: CSAHGTSGSNEQYF.

The genes are TRBV20-1 and TRBJ2-6; 11 bases map to TRBD2. In germline, CDR1 is DFQATT, CDR2 SNEGSKA (reference sequence). V gave up 3 bases and J gave up 0 bases; unmatched junction bases: 4. CDR3 length: 17 residues. CDR3 nucleotide sequence: TGCAGTGCTAGTAGACTAGCGGGGCTCTCTGGGGCCAACGTCCTGACTTTC. Its protein is CSASRLAGLSGANVLTF.

This clonotype turned up a few times. The chain carries TRBV2 and TRBJ2-4; TRBD1 agrees at 8 bases. J gave up 8 bases and V 6 bases, and 9 bases lay outside the gene matches. The CDR3 length is 14 residues. Looked up from germline, CDR1 is SNHLY and CDR2 is FYNNEI. CDR3 residues: CASRRQGQEDIQYF. The CDR3 DNA reads TGTGCCAGCAGGAGACAGGGGCAGGAGGACATTCAGTACTTC.

The chain combines TRBV20-1 with TRBJ1-5; the D gene is possibly TRBD1 (6 bases). The CDR3 totals 13 residues. The germline V gene has CDR1 DFQATT and CDR2 SNEGSKA (reference sequence). V was clipped by 4 bases and J by 3 bases, with 10 bases between them. CDR3 sequence reads: CSATQGSNQPQHF. The CDR3 nucleotides read TGCAGTGCTACACAGGGCTCCAATCAGCCCCAGCATTTT.

The chain recombines TRBV5-1 with TRBJ2-5, with D unclear. Germline V lookup: CDR1 SGHRS, CDR2 YFSETQ. V shed 4 bases and J shed 4 bases, with 14 bases lying between them. The CDR3 extends over 14 amino acids. CDR3 sequence reads: CASSPSESSETQYF. For the CDR3, the DNA is TGCGCCAGCAGCCCCTCAGAGTCCTCAGAGACCCAGTACTTC.

The rearrangement uses TRBV20-1 and TRBJ2-1, with D possibly being TRBD1 (5 bases). Germline assignment: CDR1 DFQATT and CDR2 SNEGSKA (reference sequence). The CDR3 extends over 18 amino acids. Trimming took 0 bases from V and 2 from J, leaving 20 bases between them. The CDR3 nucleotides are TGCAGTGCTAGAGACATTTCTGGGGCTACCGACGCCTACAATGAGCAGTTCTTC. Residues: CSARDISGATDAYNEQFF.

This clonotype was observed a few times. This chain uses TRBV6-2 or TRBV6-3 with TRBJ2-7; D possibly corresponds to TRBD2 (5 bases). Germline-derived CDR1 and CDR2 are MNHEY and SVGEGT. The V end was cut by 2 bases, the J end by 3 bases, with 14 bases between. The CDR3 loop spans 15 amino acids. The CDR3 loop reads CASSYPGLAHYEQYF. In nucleotides, the CDR3 is TGTGCCAGCAGTTACCCGGGCCTAGCCCACTACGAGCAGTACTTC.